A single sample gave rise to the 9 T cell receptor beta chains below, sequenced in a study of T cells in localized non-small cell lung cancer. The repertoire was sequenced with immunoSEQ multiplex PCR; TCRdb's copy has only in-frame clones and lacks some. Here the sample spans around 36,000 clones, 81% being singletons. The starting material was peripheral blood mononuclear cells, obtained before any cancer treatment. The receptors shown here come from a male donor at least 60 years old with stage II lung adenocarcinoma.

V and J are TRBV30 and TRBJ2-7, with 10 nucleotides matching TRBD2. This CDR3 has 14 residues. Unmatched junction bases numbered 4, after V lost 5 bases and J lost 0 bases. CDR1 is GTSNPN, CDR2 SVGIG, per germline (reference sequence). CDR3 sequence (DNA): TGTGCCTGGGGACTAGCGGAAGGCTCCTACGAGCAGTACTTC. Its translation: CAWGLAEGSYEQYF.

This chain connects TRBV6-1 to TRBJ2-7; 7 bases map to TRBD2. From germline, CDR1 is MNHNS and CDR2 SASEGT. V lost 7 bases, J lost 3 bases, and 6 bases stayed unmatched. This CDR3 is 13 amino acids long. For the CDR3, the DNA is TGTGCCAGCACCGCGGGGGAGGGCTACGAGCAGTACTTC. Translation gives CASTAGEGYEQYF.

This clone was detected only once. The chain uses TRBV28 and TRBJ1-1; D ambiguous. CDR3 length: 14 residues. Trimming removed 6 bases from V and 1 base from J, with 12 bases in between. CDR1 and CDR2 from the germline V gene are MDHEN and SYDVKM. DNA for the CDR3: TGTGCCAGCAGCTTCCCGAGGAGGAACACTGAAGCTTTCTTT. Encoded protein: CASSFPRRNTEAFF.

This clone came up a few times. The V call is TRBV30, the J call TRBJ1-1, with D unresolved. Looked up from germline, CDR1 is GTSNPN and CDR2 is SVGIG (reference sequence). CDR3 length: 13 amino acids. V lost 5 bases and J lost 1, with 11 bases in between. CDR3 bases: TGTGCCTGGGGACGGCCGGGGAACACTGAAGCTTTCTTT. It translates to CAWGRPGNTEAFF.

This clone occurred a few times. This sample includes further DNA sequences coding for the same CDR3. The chain combines TRBV7-2 with TRBJ2-7; D call uncertain. The germline V gene encodes CDR1 SGHTA and CDR2 FQGNSA. Between the trimmed V and J ends, which lost 5 bases and 3 bases, there was a span of 5 bases. The CDR3 covers 11 residues. The CDR3 sequence: CASSPSYEQYF. The CDR3 DNA reads as TGTGCCAGCAGCCCGAGCTACGAGCAGTACTTC. Together with reference TRBV7-2 and TRBJ2-7, the CDR3 gives the full variable domain: GAGVSQSPSNKVTEKGKDVELRCDPISGHTALYWYRQSLGQGLEFLIYFQGNSAPDKSGLPSDRFSAERTGGSVSTLTIQRTQQEDSAVYLCASSPSYEQYFGPGTRLTVT.

This chain joins TRBV5-4 and TRBJ2-7; TRBD2 matches 7 bases. After removal of 5 bases from V and 7 bases from J, the junction contained 6 bases not matched to a gene. Germline values: CDR1 SGHNT, CDR2 YYREEE (reference sequence). The CDR3 totals 12 residues. This chain's CDR3 is CASRPSGGEQYF. In DNA form, the CDR3 reads TGTGCCAGCAGACCCTCGGGGGGAGAGCAGTACTTC.

The sample holds one count of this clone. The chain uses TRBV28 and TRBJ2-7; D is uncertain. Germline CDR1 MDHEN, CDR2 SYDVKM. The germline V and J ends were trimmed by 3 bases and 2 bases, with 8 bases remaining between them. The CDR3 has 13 residues. The CDR3 reads CASSFPTTYEQYF. The CDR3 bases are TGTGCCAGCAGTTTCCCGACCACCTACGAGCAGTACTTC. Complete variable domain (other parts from reference TRBV28 and TRBJ2-7): DVKVTQSSRYLVKRTGEKVFLECVQDMDHENMFWYRQDPGLGLRLIYFSYDVKMKEKGDIPEGYSVSREKKERFSLILESASTNQTSMYLCASSFPTTYEQYFGPGTRLTVT.

The chain links TRBV7-9 to TRBJ1-3; no definite D call. The CDR3 covers 16 residues. CDR1 is SEHNR, CDR2 FQNEAQ, per germline (reference sequence). The ends were cut back, 2 bases at V and 0 bases at J, with 11 bases in the middle. The DNA of the CDR3 is TGTGCCAGCAGCTTAATCGACTCTCACTCTGGAAACACCATATATTTT. Protein product: CASSLIDSHSGNTIYF.

The rearrangement links TRBV18 to TRBJ2-7, with TRBD2 identical over 13 bases. J was trimmed by 7 bases and V by 5 bases; bases with no gene match: 8. The germline V gene has CDR1 KGHSH and CDR2 LQKENI. The CDR3 runs to 15 residues. The CDR3 sequence is CASSEGTSGMGEQYF. The CDR3 DNA reads as TGTGCCAGCTCAGAAGGGACTAGCGGGATGGGGGAGCAGTACTTC.